The rows below give T cell receptor beta chains drawn from one sample of a study of blood T cell repertoires in COVID-19. Assay: immunoSEQ multiplex PCR; the TCRdb copy retains only in-frame clones and omits some. This repertoire shows 150,000 to 200,000 clones, roughly 73% found once; its top ten account for around 2.8%. Material: peripheral blood. These TCRs come from a man in his 70s with acute or convalescent COVID-19. CDR3s include the opening cysteine and the closing phenylalanine or tryptophan. Each record gives: clone size, J gene, D gene, CDR3 length, V gene, CDR3 DNA, CDR3 protein. The D gene is left open where the match is weak. Expanded clones get a size class; other rows say once, few or many, or leave the size out.

>-|TRBJ2-2|-|14|TRBV4-3
TGCGCCAGCAGCCAAAACATATACGTCGGGGAGCTGTTTTTT
CASSQNIYVGELFF
>-|TRBJ1-2|-|12|TRBV30
TGTGCCTGGAGTGCCCCGACAGATGGCTACACCTTC
CAWSAPTDGYTF
>-|TRBJ2-1|-|14|TRBV5-4
TGTGCCAGCAGCTTGCCAGGGGTAGGGAATGAGCAGTTCTTC
CASSLPGVGNEQFF
>once|TRBJ1-2|-|15|TRBV5-4
TGTGCCAGCAGCCTTGGTGTACAGCCTAACTATGGCTACACCTTC
CASSLGVQPNYGYTF
>-|TRBJ1-1|-|12|TRBV12-3/TRBV12-4
TGTGCCAGCAGTTTAACTGGCACTGAAGCTTTCTTT
CASSLTGTEAFF
>-|TRBJ1-2|-|13|TRBV30
TGTGCCTGGAGTGTACGGAGGGGGGGTGGCTACACCTTC
CAWSVRRGGGYTF
>-|TRBJ2-7|-|14|TRBV9
TGTGCCAGCAGCGTGGACGGGACTGCCTACGAGCAGTACTTC
CASSVDGTAYEQYF
>-|TRBJ2-1|-|13|TRBV28
TGTGCCAGCACTCCTGTCTCCTACAATGAGCAGTTCTTC
CASTPVSYNEQFF
>-|TRBJ2-6|-|17|TRBV9
TGTGCCAGCAGCGTAGTCCCCCAGGGCTCTGGGGCCAACGTCCTGACTTTC
CASSVVPQGSGANVLTF
>-|TRBJ2-5|TRBD2|16|TRBV6-1
TGTGCCAGCAGTCAAGCGGTTAGCGGGATTGGAGAGACCCAGTACTTC
CASSQAVSGIGETQYF
>-|TRBJ2-2|TRBD2|14|TRBV19
TGTGCCACCACCCCTAGCGGCGGATCCGGGGAGCTGTTTTTT
CATTPSGGSGELFF
>-|TRBJ1-2|TRBD1|19|TRBV6-2/TRBV6-3
TGTGCCAGCAGCCCCATTTTGCCTGACAGGGACGGATTGGGCTATGGCTACACCTTC
CASSPILPDRDGLGYGYTF
>-|TRBJ1-1|TRBD1|16|TRBV18
TGTGCCAGCTCACCAGGGGGTGGGACAGGGAACACTGAAGCTTTCTTT
CASSPGGGTGNTEAFF
>-|TRBJ2-5|-|16|TRBV7-2
TGTGCCAGCAGCTTAGGAATCGGGGGTGGGGCAGAGACCCAGTACTTC
CASSLGIGGGAETQYF
>-|TRBJ2-1|TRBD2|12|TRBV25-1
TGTGCCAGCAGTCAGGGACTAGGGGAGCAGTTCTTC
CASSQGLGEQFF
>-|TRBJ1-2|-|15|TRBV7-9
TGTGCCAGCAGCTTAGGGGACAACTTTAACTATGGCTACACCTTC
CASSLGDNFNYGYTF
>-|TRBJ1-6|-|15|TRBV7-6
TGTGCCAGCAGCTTAGCTCCGGGTCGTAATTCACCCCTCCACTTT
CASSLAPGRNSPLHF
>few|TRBJ1-6|-|15|TRBV9
TGTGCCAGCAGCGTAGATATGTCCCTTAATTCACCCCTCCACTTT
CASSVDMSLNSPLHF
>-|TRBJ1-1|TRBD1|15|TRBV5-6
TGTGCCAGCAGCTTCCGTTCAGGGGGGAACACTGAAGCTTTCTTT
CASSFRSGGNTEAFF
>-|TRBJ2-1|-|15|TRBV6-1
TGTGCCAGCAGTGAAGTCTGGGGACTCTCCAATGAGCAGTTCTTC
CASSEVWGLSNEQFF
>-|TRBJ2-7|-|13|TRBV4-2
TGTGCCAGCAGCCAAGATAACACCTACGAGCAGTACTTC
CASSQDNTYEQYF
>once|TRBJ1-2|TRBD1|15|TRBV7-2
TGTGCCAGCAGCTTTAGTACAGGGGGAATCTATGGCTACACCTTC
CASSFSTGGIYGYTF
>-|TRBJ2-3|-|14|TRBV6-5
TGTGCCAGCAGGGGAAGGTTAGGGGCCGATACGCAGTATTTT
CASRGRLGADTQYF
>-|TRBJ2-2|TRBD1|15|TRBV6-5
TGTGCCAGCAGGGGACAGGGTCCTAACACCGGGGAGCTGTTTTTT
CASRGQGPNTGELFF
>-|TRBJ1-2|-|15|TRBV10-2
TGCGCCAGCAGTGAGTTCACAGGCGCTAACTATGGCTACACCTTC
CASSEFTGANYGYTF
>-|TRBJ2-5|-|15|TRBV6-5
TGTGCCAGCAGTTACTGGGAAACAGGCCAAGAGACCCAGTACTTC
CASSYWETGQETQYF
>-|TRBJ1-2|TRBD1|15|TRBV11-1
TGTGCCAGCAGCGGAACAGGGGGCGTGGAGGATGGCTACACCTTC
CASSGTGGVEDGYTF
>-|TRBJ2-4|TRBD1|20|TRBV4-1
TGCGCCAGCAGCCAAGAACAGGGGGCAGGCTATGAATTAGCCAAAAACATTCAGTACTTC
CASSQEQGAGYELAKNIQYF
>-|TRBJ1-4|TRBD1|17|TRBV19
TGTGCCAGTAGTGCCAACTCCTTCGGGACAGGAAGGGAAAAACTGTTTTTT
CASSANSFGTGREKLFF
>few|TRBJ2-6|-|14|TRBV2
TGTGCCAGCAGTGTACTAGCTGGGGCCAACGTCCTGACTTTC
CASSVLAGANVLTF
>-|TRBJ2-1|-|13|TRBV10-2
TGCGCCAGCAGTGAGGTTTACTACAATGAGCAGTTCTTC
CASSEVYYNEQFF
>-|TRBJ1-6|-|12|TRBV11-2
TGTGCCAGCAGCTTAGATAGTTCACCCCTCCACTTT
CASSLDSSPLHF
>-|TRBJ1-5|-|13|TRBV5-4
TGTGCCAGCAGGTCAGTTAGCAATCAGCCCCAGCATTTT
CASRSVSNQPQHF
>-|TRBJ1-5|-|16|TRBV28
TGTGCCAGCAGTGGGGCCTCTGACGGTAGCAATCAGCCCCAGCATTTT
CASSGASDGSNQPQHF
>once|TRBJ2-1|-|15|TRBV7-6
TGTGCCAGCAGCCCCATGGGAGGGGGGGAGAATGAGCAGTTCTTC
CASSPMGGGENEQFF
>-|TRBJ2-1|TRBD2|15|TRBV27
TGTGCCAGCAGTCTTCGACTAGCGGGAGGTAATGAGCAGTTCTTC
CASSLRLAGGNEQFF
>-|TRBJ1-5|-|13|TRBV29-1
TGCAGCGTTGTAGCGGAATTAGATCAGCCCCAGCATTTT
CSVVAELDQPQHF
>few|TRBJ1-1|-|14|TRBV2
TGTGCCAGCAGTGTGGAGGGGAGGGGCCCTGAAGCTTTCTTT
CASSVEGRGPEAFF
>-|TRBJ2-7|TRBD1|15|TRBV6-5
TGTGCCAGCAGTTACTCGACCGGGACAGGCTACGAGCAGTACTTC
CASSYSTGTGYEQYF
>few|TRBJ2-2|TRBD1|15|TRBV13
TGTGCCAGCAGCTCACCGGGACAGGGGACCGGGGAGCTGTTTTTT
CASSSPGQGTGELFF
>-|TRBJ1-1|-|16|TRBV5-1
TGCGCCAGCAGCTTGGCTCTACAGGCCCCATACACTGAAGCTTTCTTT
CASSLALQAPYTEAFF
>-|TRBJ2-1|-|13|TRBV6-2/TRBV6-3
TGTGCCAGCAGTTCCTCCGGAGGTCTGACCCCGTTCTTC
CASSSSGGLTPFF
>-|TRBJ1-4|-|13|TRBV11-2
TGTGCCAGCAGCCCAGGGGTACGGGAAAAACTGTTTTTT
CASSPGVREKLFF
>-|TRBJ2-2|TRBD1|15|TRBV9
TGTGCCAGCAGCACTGGGGACAGGATGACCGGGGAGCTGTTTTTT
CASSTGDRMTGELFF
>-|TRBJ2-2|TRBD2|15|TRBV2
TGTGCCAGCACTAGACTAGCGGGAGGGGCCGGGGAGCTGTTTTTT
CASTRLAGGAGELFF
>few|TRBJ2-1|TRBD2|13|TRBV19
TGTGCCAGTAGTAACGGGGGAAGCGGGAAGCAGTTCTTC
CASSNGGSGKQFF
>-|TRBJ1-4|TRBD1|14|TRBV29-1
TGCAGCGCGACAGGGGCAGGGGCGAGAGAAAAACTGTTTTTT
CSATGAGAREKLFF